The present entry profiles one T cell receptor beta chain with its context. Its antigen is undetermined. TCRdb keeps only in-frame clones here, not all; method: immunoSEQ multiplex PCR. The sample gives 2 million to 2.5 million clones, about nine tenths of which show up once; 0.3% to 0.4% is in the top ten. These data originate in a study of shared clonotypes between healthy human individuals. Turning to the study itself: CD4 naive cells filled three plates per donor, CD4 memory three, CD8 naive two and CD8 memory one.

The germline gives CDR1 SGHRS, CDR2 YFSETQ. V shed 0 bases and J shed 2 bases, with 17 bases lying between them. This CDR3 contains 18 residues. The donors were all Caucasian adults (living in Nashville, Tennessee). General study results and limits: Few donors limited the genetic and exposure-history diversity represented.

Material for sequencing was naive CD4+ T cells from PBMCs. The subset here: CD45RA+ positively selected. This TCR came from a man younger than 30 in good health. Some clones in this sample may be carry-over from other donors' samples. This sequence joins TRBV5-1 and TRBJ1-4, with D uncertain. CDR3 coding DNA: TGCGCCAGCAGCTTGGTACCGGGCGGGCGGTCCACTAATGAAAAACTGTTTTTT. This gives the protein CASSLVPGGRSTNEKLFF. Variable domain in full (rest from reference TRBV5-1 and TRBJ1-4): KAGVTQTPRYLIKTRGQQVTLSCSPISGHRSVSWYQQTPGQGLQFLFEYFSETQRNKGNFPGRFSGRQFSNSRSEMNVSTLELGDSALYLCASSLVPGGRSTNEKLFFGSGTQLSVL.